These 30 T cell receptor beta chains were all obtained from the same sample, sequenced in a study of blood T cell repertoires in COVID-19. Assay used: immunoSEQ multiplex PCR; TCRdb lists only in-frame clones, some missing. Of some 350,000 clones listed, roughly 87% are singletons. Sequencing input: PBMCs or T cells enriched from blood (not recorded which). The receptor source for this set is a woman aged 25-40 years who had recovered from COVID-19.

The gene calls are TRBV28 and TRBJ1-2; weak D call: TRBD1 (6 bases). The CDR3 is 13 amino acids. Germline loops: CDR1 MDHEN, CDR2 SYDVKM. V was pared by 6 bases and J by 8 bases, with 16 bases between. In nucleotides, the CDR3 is TGTGCCAGCAGAGCGGCGGGGGCGCAGGGCTACACCTTC. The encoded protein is CASRAAGAQGYTF.

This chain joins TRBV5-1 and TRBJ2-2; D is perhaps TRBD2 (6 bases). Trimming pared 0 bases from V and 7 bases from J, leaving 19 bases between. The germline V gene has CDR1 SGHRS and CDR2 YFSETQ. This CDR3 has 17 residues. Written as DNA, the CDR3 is TGCGCCAGCAGCTTGGCGGCCGGGAGTGGATTTGGCGGGGAGCTGTTTTTT. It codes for CASSLAAGSGFGGELFF.

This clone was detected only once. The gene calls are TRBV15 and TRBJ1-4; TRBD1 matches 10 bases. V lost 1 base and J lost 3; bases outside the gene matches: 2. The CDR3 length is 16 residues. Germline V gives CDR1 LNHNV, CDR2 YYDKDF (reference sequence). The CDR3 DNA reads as TGTGCCACCAGCAGAGGAGGGACAGGGGCTAATGAAAAACTGTTTTTT. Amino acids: CATSRGGTGANEKLFF.

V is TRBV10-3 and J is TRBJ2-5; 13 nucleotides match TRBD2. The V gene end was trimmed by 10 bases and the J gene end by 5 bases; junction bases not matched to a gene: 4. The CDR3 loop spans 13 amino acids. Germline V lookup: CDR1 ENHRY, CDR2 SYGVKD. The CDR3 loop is CATGLAGVETQYF. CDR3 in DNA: TGTGCCACCGGACTAGCGGGAGTGGAGACCCAGTACTTC.

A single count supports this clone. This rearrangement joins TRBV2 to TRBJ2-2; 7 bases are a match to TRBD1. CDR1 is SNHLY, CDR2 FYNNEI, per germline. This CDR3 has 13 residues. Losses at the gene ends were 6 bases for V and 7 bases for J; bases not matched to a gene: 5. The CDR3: CASSDRVGGELFF. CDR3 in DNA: TGTGCCAGCAGCGACAGGGTTGGCGGGGAGCTGTTTTTT.

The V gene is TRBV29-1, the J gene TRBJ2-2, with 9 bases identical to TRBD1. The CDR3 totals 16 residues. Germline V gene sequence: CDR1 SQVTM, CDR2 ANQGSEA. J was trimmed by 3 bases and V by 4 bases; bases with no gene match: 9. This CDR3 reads CSVVLGQGPHTGELFF. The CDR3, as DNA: TGCAGCGTTGTCCTTGGACAGGGGCCACACACCGGGGAGCTGTTTTTT.

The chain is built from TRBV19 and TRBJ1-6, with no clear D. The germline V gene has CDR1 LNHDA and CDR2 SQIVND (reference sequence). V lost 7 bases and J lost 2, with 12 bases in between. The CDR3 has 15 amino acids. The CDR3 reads CASTPTIAYNSPLHF. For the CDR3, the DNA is TGTGCCAGTACCCCGACAATCGCCTATAATTCACCCCTCCACTTT.

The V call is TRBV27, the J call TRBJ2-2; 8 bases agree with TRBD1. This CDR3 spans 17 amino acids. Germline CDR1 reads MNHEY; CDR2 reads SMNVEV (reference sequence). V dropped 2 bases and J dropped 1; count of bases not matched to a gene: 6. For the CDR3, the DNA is TGTGCCAGCAGTTTACTCCAGACAGGGGTGAACACCGGGGAGCTGTTTTTT. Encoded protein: CASSLLQTGVNTGELFF.

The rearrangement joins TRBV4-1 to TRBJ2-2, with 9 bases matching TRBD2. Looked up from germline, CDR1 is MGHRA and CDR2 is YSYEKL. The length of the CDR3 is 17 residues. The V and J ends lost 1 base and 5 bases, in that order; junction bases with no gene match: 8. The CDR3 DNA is TGCGCCAGCAGCCAAGGGCCGCGGGGGGGAAGTACCGGGGAGCTGTTTTTT. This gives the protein CASSQGPRGGSTGELFF.

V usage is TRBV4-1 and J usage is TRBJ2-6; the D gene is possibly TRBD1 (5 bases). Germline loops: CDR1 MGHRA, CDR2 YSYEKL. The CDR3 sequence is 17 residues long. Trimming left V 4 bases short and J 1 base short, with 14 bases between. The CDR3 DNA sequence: TGCGCCAGCAGCCCTCAGACGACAGATTCTGGGGCCAACGTCCTGACTTTC. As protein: CASSPQTTDSGANVLTF.

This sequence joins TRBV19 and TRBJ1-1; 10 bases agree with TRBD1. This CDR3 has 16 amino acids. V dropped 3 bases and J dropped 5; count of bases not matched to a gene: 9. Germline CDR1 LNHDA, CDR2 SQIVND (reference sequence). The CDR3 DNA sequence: TGTGCCAGTAGTATCTGGGACAGGGGATGGCGGACTGAAGCTTTCTTT. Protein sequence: CASSIWDRGWRTEAFF. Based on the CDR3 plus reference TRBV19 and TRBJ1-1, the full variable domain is DGGITQSPKYLFRKEGQNVTLSCEQNLNHDAMYWYRQDPGQGLRLIYYSQIVNDFQKGDIAEGYSVSREKKESFPLTVTSAQKNPTAFYLCASSIWDRGWRTEAFFGQGTRLTVV.

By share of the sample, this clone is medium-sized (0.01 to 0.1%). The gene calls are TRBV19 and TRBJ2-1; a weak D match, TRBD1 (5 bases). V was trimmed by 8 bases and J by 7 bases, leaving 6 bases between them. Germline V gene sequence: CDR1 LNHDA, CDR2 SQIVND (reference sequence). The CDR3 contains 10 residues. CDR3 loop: CASGANEQFF. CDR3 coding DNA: TGTGCCAGTGGGGCTAATGAGCAGTTCTTC.

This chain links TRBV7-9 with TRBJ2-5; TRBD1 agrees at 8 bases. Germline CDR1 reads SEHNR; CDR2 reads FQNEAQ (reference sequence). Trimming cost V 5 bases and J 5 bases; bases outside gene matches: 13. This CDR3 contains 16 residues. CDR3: CASSPNDRGPAETQYF. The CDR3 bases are TGTGCCAGCAGCCCGAACGACAGGGGACCCGCGGAGACCCAGTACTTC.

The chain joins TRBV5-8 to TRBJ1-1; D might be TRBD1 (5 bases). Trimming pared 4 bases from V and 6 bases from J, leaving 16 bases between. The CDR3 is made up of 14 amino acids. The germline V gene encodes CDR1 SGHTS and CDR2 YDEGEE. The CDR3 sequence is CASSTGTLNAEAFF. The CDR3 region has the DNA TGTGCCAGCAGCACCGGGACTTTAAACGCTGAAGCTTTCTTT.

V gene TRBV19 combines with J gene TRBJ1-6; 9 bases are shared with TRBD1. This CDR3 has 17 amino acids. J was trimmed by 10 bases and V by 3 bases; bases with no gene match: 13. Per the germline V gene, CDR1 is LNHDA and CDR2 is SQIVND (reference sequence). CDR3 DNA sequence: TGTGCCAGTAGTATGCGACCCGGGACAGGGTTTGGGTCACCCCTCCACTTT. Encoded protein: CASSMRPGTGFGSPLHF.

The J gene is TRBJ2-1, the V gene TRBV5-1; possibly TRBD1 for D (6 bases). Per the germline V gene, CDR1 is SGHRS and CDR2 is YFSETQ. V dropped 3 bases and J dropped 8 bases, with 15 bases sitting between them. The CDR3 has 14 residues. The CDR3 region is CASSSGQNWDEQFF. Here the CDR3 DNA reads TGCGCCAGCAGCTCTGGACAGAATTGGGATGAGCAGTTCTTC.

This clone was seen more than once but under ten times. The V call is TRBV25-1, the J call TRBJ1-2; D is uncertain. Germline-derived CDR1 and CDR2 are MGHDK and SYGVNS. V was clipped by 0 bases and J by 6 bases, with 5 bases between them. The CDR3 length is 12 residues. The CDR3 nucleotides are TGTGCCAGCAGTGAATACCAGGATGGCTACACCTTC. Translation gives CASSEYQDGYTF.

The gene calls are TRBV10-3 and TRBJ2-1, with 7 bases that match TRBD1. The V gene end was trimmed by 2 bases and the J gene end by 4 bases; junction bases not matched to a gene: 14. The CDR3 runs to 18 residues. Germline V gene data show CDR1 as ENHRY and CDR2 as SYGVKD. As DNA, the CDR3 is TGTGCCATCAGTGAGAACAGGGGCACCCGAATTTTTTACAATGAGCAGTTCTTC. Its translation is CAISENRGTRIFYNEQFF.

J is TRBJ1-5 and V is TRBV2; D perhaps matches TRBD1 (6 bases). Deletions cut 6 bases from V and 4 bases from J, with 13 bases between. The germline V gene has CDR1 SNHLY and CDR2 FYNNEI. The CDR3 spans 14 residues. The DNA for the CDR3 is TGTGCCAGCAGAGGGGGGGAGGTAAATCAGCCCCAGCATTTT. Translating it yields CASRGGEVNQPQHF.

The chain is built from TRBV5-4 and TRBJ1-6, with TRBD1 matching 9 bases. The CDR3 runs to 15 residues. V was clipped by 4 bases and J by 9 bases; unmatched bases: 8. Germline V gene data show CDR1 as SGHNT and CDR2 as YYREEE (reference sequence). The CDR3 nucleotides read TGTGCCAGCAGCCTCGAGGACAGGGGCGGTTCACCCCTCCACTTT. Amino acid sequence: CASSLEDRGGSPLHF.

The CDR3 region has the DNA TGTGCCAGCAGCCAAGTTGGACGGACCAGGGGTATTCTGGATGAGCAGTTCTTC. Residues: CASSQVGRTRGILDEQFF. This chain joins TRBV4-2 and TRBJ2-1; tentative D call: TRBD1 (6 bases). The CDR3 contains 18 residues. V dropped 1 base and J dropped 8 bases, with 24 bases sitting between them. CDR1 is LGHNA and CDR2 is YNFKEQ in the germline V gene.

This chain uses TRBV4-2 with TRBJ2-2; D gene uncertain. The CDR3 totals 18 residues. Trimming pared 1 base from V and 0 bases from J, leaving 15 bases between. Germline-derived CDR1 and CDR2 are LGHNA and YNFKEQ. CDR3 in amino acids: CASSQVPGGESNTGELFF. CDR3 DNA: TGTGCCAGCAGCCAAGTACCGGGTGGCGAATCGAACACCGGGGAGCTGTTTTTT.

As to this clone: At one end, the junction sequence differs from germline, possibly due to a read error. This chain's CDR3 is CASSFIAAGVEEQNF. The DNA of the CDR3 is TGTGCCAGCAGTTTCATAGCAGCGGGAGTAGAAGAGCAGAACTTC. This chain uses TRBV27 with TRBJ2-7; 8 nucleotides agree with TRBD2. Germline CDR1 and CDR2: MNHEY and SMNVEV (reference sequence). This CDR3 comprises 15 residues.

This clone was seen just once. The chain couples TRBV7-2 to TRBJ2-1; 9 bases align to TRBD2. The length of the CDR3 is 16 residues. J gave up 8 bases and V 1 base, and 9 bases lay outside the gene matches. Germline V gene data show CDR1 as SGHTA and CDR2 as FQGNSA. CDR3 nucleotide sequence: TGTGCCAGCAGCTTAGTAGGGGCGGGAGGGCCGCATGAGCAGTTCTTC. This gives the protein CASSLVGAGGPHEQFF.

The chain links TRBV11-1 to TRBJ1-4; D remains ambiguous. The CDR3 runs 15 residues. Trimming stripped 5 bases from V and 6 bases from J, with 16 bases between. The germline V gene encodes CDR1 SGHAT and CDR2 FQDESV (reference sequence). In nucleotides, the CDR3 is TGTGCCAGCAGCCGAGGCTCCGGTCTGGATGAAAAACTGTTTTTT. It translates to CASSRGSGLDEKLFF.

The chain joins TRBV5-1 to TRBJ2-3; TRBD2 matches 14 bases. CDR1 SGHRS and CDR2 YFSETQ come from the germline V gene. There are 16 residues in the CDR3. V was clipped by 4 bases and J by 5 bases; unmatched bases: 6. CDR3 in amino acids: CASSRGTSGRRDTQYF. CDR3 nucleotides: TGCGCCAGCAGCAGAGGGACTAGCGGGAGACGAGATACGCAGTATTTT.

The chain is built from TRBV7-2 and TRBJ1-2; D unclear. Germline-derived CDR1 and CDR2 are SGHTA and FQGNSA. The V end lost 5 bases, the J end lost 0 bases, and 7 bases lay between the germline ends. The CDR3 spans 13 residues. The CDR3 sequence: CASSQYTNYGYTF. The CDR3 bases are TGTGCCAGCAGCCAGTACACTAACTATGGCTACACCTTC.

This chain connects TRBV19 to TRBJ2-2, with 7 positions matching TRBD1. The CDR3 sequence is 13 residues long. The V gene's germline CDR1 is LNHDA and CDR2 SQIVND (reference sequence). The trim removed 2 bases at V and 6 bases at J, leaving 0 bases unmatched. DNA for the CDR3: TGTGCCAGTAGTATAACAGGGGCCGGGGAGCTGTTTTTT. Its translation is CASSITGAGELFF.

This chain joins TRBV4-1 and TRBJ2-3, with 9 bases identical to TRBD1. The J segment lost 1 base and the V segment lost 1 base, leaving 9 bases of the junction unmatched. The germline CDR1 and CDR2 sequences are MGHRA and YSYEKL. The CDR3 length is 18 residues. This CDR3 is CASSQVVQGARGTDTQYF. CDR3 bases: TGCGCCAGCAGCCAAGTTGTACAGGGGGCGCGGGGCACAGATACGCAGTATTTT.

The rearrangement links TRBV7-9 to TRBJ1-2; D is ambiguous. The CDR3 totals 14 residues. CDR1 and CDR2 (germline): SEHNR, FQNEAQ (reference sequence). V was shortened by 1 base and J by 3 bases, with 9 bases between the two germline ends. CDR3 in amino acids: CASSLVGVDYGYTF. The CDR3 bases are TGTGCCAGCAGCTTAGTCGGGGTGGACTATGGCTACACCTTC.